What follows are 18 T cell receptor beta chains derived from one specimen sequenced in a study of shared clonotypes between healthy human individuals. Measured with immunoSEQ multiplex PCR; TCRdb has only the in-frame clones, and not every one. The sample records approximately 530,000 clones, around 96% being singletons. Input material: naive CD4+ T cells sorted from blood. As to subset: CD45RA+ positively selected. Receptors originate from a woman aged 25 to 39 in good health.

As to this clone: Other DNA sequences in the sample encode the same CDR3. The chain has TRBV5-4 and TRBJ2-3; 8 bases are a match to TRBD1. V dropped 0 bases and J dropped 3; count of bases not matched to a gene: 6. Germline V gene data show CDR1 as SGHNT and CDR2 as YYREEE (reference sequence). This CDR3 has 16 residues. The CDR3 loop is CASSLGGTGGTDTQYF. CDR3 in DNA: TGTGCCAGCAGCTTGGGTGGGACAGGCGGAACAGATACGCAGTATTTT.

The rearrangement uses TRBV5-5 and TRBJ1-3; D remains ambiguous. CDR1 is SGHKS and CDR2 is YYEKEE in the germline V gene (reference sequence). The CDR3 totals 16 residues. Trimming removed 2 bases at V and 0 bases at J, with 12 bases between. The CDR3 here is CASSLKEIYSGNTIYF. DNA for the CDR3: TGTGCCAGCAGCTTAAAGGAAATATACTCTGGAAACACCATATATTTT.

DNA of the CDR3: TGTGCCACCAGCAGAGATCCTGGGAATAATCAGCCCCAGCATTTT. Protein: CATSRDPGNNQPQHF. The chain uses TRBV15 and TRBJ1-5, with D hard to call. CDR1 is LNHNV, CDR2 YYDKDF, per germline (reference sequence). Trimming stripped 0 bases from V and 4 bases from J, with 10 bases between. This CDR3 has 15 residues.

CDR3 sequence (DNA): TGTGCCAGCAGAAACAGGGGACCCTACGAGCAGTACTTC. Translating gives CASRNRGPYEQYF. The chain employs TRBV28 and TRBJ2-7; 7 nucleotides align to TRBD1. Germline V lookup: CDR1 MDHEN, CDR2 SYDVKM. The CDR3 covers 13 residues. The V and J ends lost 6 bases and 2 bases, in that order; junction bases with no gene match: 4.

This clone appeared once. V gene TRBV28 combines with J gene TRBJ1-3, with a weak D call TRBD1 (5 bases). The germline V gene has CDR1 MDHEN and CDR2 SYDVKM. The ends were cut back, 5 bases at V and 8 bases at J, with 16 bases in the middle. The CDR3 is 14 amino acids. The CDR3 bases are TGTGCCAGCAGTACAGGACCCGCCGGGTACACCATATATTTT. Translating it yields CASSTGPAGYTIYF. The variable domain in full, completed from reference TRBV28 and TRBJ1-3, reads DVKVTQSSRYLVKRTGEKVFLECVQDMDHENMFWYRQDPGLGLRLIYFSYDVKMKEKGDIPEGYSVSREKKERFSLILESASTNQTSMYLCASSTGPAGYTIYFGEGSWLTVV.

This chain joins TRBV18 and TRBJ2-7, with D perhaps TRBD2 (5 bases). Germline values: CDR1 KGHSH, CDR2 LQKENI. The CDR3 is 15 amino acids. V lost 4 bases and J lost 3, with 16 bases in between. CDR3: CASSHSGLTNYEQYF. The DNA for the CDR3 is TGTGCCAGCTCACACTCCGGACTGACAAACTACGAGCAGTACTTC.

The V and J genes are TRBV29-1 and TRBJ2-5; D could derive from TRBD1 or TRBD2 (6 bases each). The last part of the DNA fits TRBJ2-7 better; the J call may be wrong. Germline V gives CDR1 SQVTM, CDR2 ANQGSEA. The CDR3 has 11 residues. The CDR3 sequence: CSAGGPYEQYF. CDR3 DNA sequence: TGCAGCGCTGGGGGGCCCTACGAGCAGTACTTC.

The chain carries TRBV4-2 and TRBJ2-2, with 9 bases lining up with TRBD2. Germline trimming cut 3 bases from V and 4 bases from J; bases unmatched to any gene: 6. CDR1 and CDR2 from the germline V gene are LGHNA and YNFKEQ. This CDR3 has 16 amino acids. The DNA for the CDR3 is TGTGCCAGCAGCCATGTTGTAGCGGGAGCCACCGGGGAGCTGTTTTTT. Amino acids: CASSHVVAGATGELFF.

The V gene is TRBV28, the J gene TRBJ2-7, with 10 nucleotides matching TRBD1. The CDR3 length is 15 residues. J gave up 4 bases and V 5 bases, and 8 bases lay outside the gene matches. Germline CDR1 and CDR2: MDHEN and SYDVKM. The CDR3: CASSPTTGGAYEQYF. The DNA of the CDR3 is TGTGCCAGCAGTCCGACGACAGGGGGCGCTTACGAGCAGTACTTC.

The chain combines TRBV6-1 with TRBJ1-2; D gene unclear. Germline V gives CDR1 MNHNS, CDR2 SASEGT. Between the trimmed V and J ends, which lost 1 base and 0 bases, there was a span of 9 bases. The CDR3 consists of 15 residues. The CDR3 nucleotides are TGTGCCAGCAGTGAAGTCGCACAAGCTAACTATGGCTACACCTTC. Translating gives CASSEVAQANYGYTF.

This chain connects TRBV18 to TRBJ2-7; tentative D call: TRBD2 (5 bases). The V gene lost 8 bases and the J gene lost 6 bases, with 20 bases spanning the gap. Germline V lookup: CDR1 KGHSH, CDR2 LQKENI. This CDR3 contains 14 residues. DNA of the CDR3: TGTGCCAGCCATCGCACGGGATACGACGGCGAGCAGTACTTC. Residues: CASHRTGYDGEQYF.

The rearrangement uses TRBV18 and TRBJ2-7; 9 nucleotides agree with TRBD1. The CDR3 length is 14 residues. Trimming took 2 bases from V and 6 from J; bases not matched to a gene: 5. Germline V gene sequence: CDR1 KGHSH, CDR2 LQKENI. CDR3 DNA: TGTGCCAGCTCACCAGAGACAGGGGGACGCGAGCAGTACTTC. It codes for CASSPETGGREQYF.

This chain uses TRBV15 with TRBJ2-1; 9 positions agree with TRBD2. Unmatched junction bases numbered 10, after V lost 0 bases and J lost 7 bases. Germline CDR1 LNHNV, CDR2 YYDKDF (reference sequence). CDR3 length equals 17 residues. The CDR3 protein is CATSREVAGGLGNEQFF. CDR3 nucleotide sequence: TGTGCCACCAGCAGAGAAGTGGCGGGAGGGTTAGGGAATGAGCAGTTCTTC. Using reference TRBV15 and TRBJ2-1 for the parts outside the CDR3, the full variable domain is DAMVIQNPRYQVTQFGKPVTLSCSQTLNHNVMYWYQQKSSQAPKLLFHYYDKDFNNEADTPDNFQSRRPNTSFCFLDIRSPGLGDTAMYLCATSREVAGGLGNEQFFGPGTRLTVL.

This chain links TRBV4-1 with TRBJ2-5, with D possibly being TRBD1 (6 bases). V lost 1 base to trimming and J lost 5 bases, with 17 bases between them. CDR3 length equals 16 residues. CDR1 and CDR2 (germline): MGHRA, YSYEKL. CDR3 protein: CASSQGTGIVRETQYF. CDR3 nucleotides: TGCGCCAGCAGCCAAGGTACAGGGATAGTACGGGAGACCCAGTACTTC.

The CDR3 region has the DNA TGTGCCAGCAGGACCGGGACAGGGGGGTACAATGAGCAGTTCTTC. Amino acid sequence: CASRTGTGGYNEQFF. The chain employs TRBV28 and TRBJ2-1, with 11 bases matching TRBD1. Germline V gene data show CDR1 as MDHEN and CDR2 as SYDVKM. J lost 4 bases, V lost 6 bases, and 5 bases had no gene match. CDR3 size: 15 residues.

This chain connects TRBV5-6 to TRBJ2-7; TRBD2 might be the D (5 bases). The ends were cut back, 0 bases at V and 5 bases at J, with 12 bases in the middle. Germline lookup yields CDR1 SGHDT and CDR2 YYEEEE. The CDR3 runs to 14 residues. DNA of the CDR3: TGTGCCAGCAGCTTGGACGGGGTTTGGGACGAGCAGTACTTC. Amino acids: CASSLDGVWDEQYF.

The chain recombines TRBV5-6 with TRBJ1-2, with TRBD1 matching over 8 bases. The trim removed 4 bases at V and 3 bases at J, leaving 17 bases unmatched. CDR3 length equals 18 residues. Per the germline V gene, CDR1 is SGHDT and CDR2 is YYEEEE. This CDR3 is CASSRGQGGSIRHYGYTF. CDR3 bases: TGTGCCAGCAGCCGCGGACAGGGAGGGTCCATTCGACACTATGGCTACACCTTC.

The rearrangement joins TRBV7-9 to TRBJ2-2, with D tentatively TRBD2 (5 bases). The CDR3 is made up of 17 amino acids. Germline CDR1 is SEHNR and CDR2 is FQNEAQ (reference sequence). The germline V and J ends were trimmed by 6 bases and 0 bases, with 17 bases remaining between them. The CDR3 bases are TGTGCCAGCAGTCAGGACTCAGCCGCCGCGAACACCGGGGAGCTGTTTTTT. It specifies CASSQDSAAANTGELFF.